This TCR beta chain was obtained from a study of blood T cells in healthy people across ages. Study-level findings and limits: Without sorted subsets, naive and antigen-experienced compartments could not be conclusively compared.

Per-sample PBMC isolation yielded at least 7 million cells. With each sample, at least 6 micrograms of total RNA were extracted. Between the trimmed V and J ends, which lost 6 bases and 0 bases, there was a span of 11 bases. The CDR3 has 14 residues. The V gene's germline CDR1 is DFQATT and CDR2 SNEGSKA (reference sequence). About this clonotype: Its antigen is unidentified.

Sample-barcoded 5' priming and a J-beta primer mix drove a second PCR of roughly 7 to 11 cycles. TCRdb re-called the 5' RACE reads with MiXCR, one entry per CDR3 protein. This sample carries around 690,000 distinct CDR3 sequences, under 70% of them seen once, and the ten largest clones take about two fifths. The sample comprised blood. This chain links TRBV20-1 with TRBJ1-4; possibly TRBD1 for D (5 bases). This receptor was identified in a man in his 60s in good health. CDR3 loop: CSARDGTTNEKLFF. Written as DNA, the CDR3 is TGCAGTGCCCGGGACGGGACAACTAATGAAAAACTGTTTTTT.